This TCR beta chain was identified in a study of cytomegalovirus exposure and HLA in healthy donors. Across the study: Tens of millions of unique TCRs from HLA-typed donors were held in an early release of data. Findings and caveats of the study: Further analysis, carried out later, found HLA-associated TCR beta chains more clonally expanded than equally common other chains. One variant, a missense change in DCLRE1C, was linked in a later analysis to TCR beta V- and J-gene trimming.

It was healthy bone marrow donors who served as donors. For this clone: Antigen specificity is unknown.

Unmatched junction bases numbered 7, after V lost 5 bases and J lost 7 bases. The length of the CDR3 is 14 residues. The germline CDR1 and CDR2 sequences are SGHTA and FQGNSA. Vbeta (60) and Jbeta (13) primers were used in the PCR. The protocol was immunoSEQ multiplex PCR, while the TCRdb copy is restricted to in-frame clones and leaves out a portion. Recorded here are 140,000 to 150,000 clones; the top ten clones represent 0.96%. Sequenced sample: PBMCs. The chain uses TRBV7-2 and TRBJ2-1; TRBD2 agrees at 8 bases. This TCR was recovered from a male donor in good health and CMV-seronegative. The CDR3 is CASSGTRVGNEQFF. The CDR3 DNA follows: TGTGCCAGCAGCGGGACTAGGGTGGGGAATGAGCAGTTCTTC. Supplemented by reference TRBV7-2 and TRBJ2-1, the full variable domain reads GAGVSQSPSNKVTEKGKDVELRCDPISGHTALYWYRQSLGQGLEFLIYFQGNSAPDKSGLPSDRFSAERTGGSVSTLTIQRTQQEDSAVYLCASSGTRVGNEQFFGPGTRLTVL.